This entry lists 6 T cell receptor beta chains sequenced from one sample in a study of T cells in localized non-small cell lung cancer. Generated by immunoSEQ multiplex PCR, the TCRdb table keeps only in-frame clones and is missing some. The sample yields fewer than 25,000 clones, 85% to 90% seen once. The sample here was PBMCs, taken before any cancer treatment. Receptor source: a man between 40 and 70 years old with stage II lung adenocarcinoma.

Here the CDR3 reads CASSLTGDTQYF. CDR3 coding DNA: TGTGCCAGCAGCTTAACCGGAGATACGCAGTATTTT. The J gene is TRBJ2-3, the V gene TRBV7-3; no clear D gene. Germline values: CDR1 SGHTA, CDR2 FQGTGA. The CDR3 covers 12 residues. Trimming left V 0 bases short and J 5 bases short, with 3 bases between.

This sequence joins TRBV11-2 and TRBJ2-5; D might be TRBD1 or TRBD2, each matching 5 bases. Trimming removed 3 bases from V and 0 bases from J, with 11 bases in between. The V gene's germline CDR1 is SGHAT and CDR2 FQNNGV. The CDR3 has 15 amino acids. The CDR3 coding sequence is TGTGCCAGCAGCTTGAGCGTGGGGGACCAAGAGACCCAGTACTTC. It yields the protein CASSLSVGDQETQYF.

CDR3 sequence (DNA): TGTGCCACCTCGACAGGGAAAAATGAAAAACTGTTTTTT. It is translated as CATSTGKNEKLFF. The rearrangement joins TRBV10-3 to TRBJ1-4; the match to TRBD1 covers 7 bases. V lost 10 bases, J lost 5 bases, and 7 bases stayed unmatched. CDR3 length: 13 amino acids. Per germline, CDR1 ENHRY and CDR2 SYGVKD.

This chain joins TRBV5-3 and TRBJ2-3; 13 positions match TRBD2. TRBV5-3 is annotated as an ORF whose role is uncertain. The V gene end was trimmed by 4 bases and the J gene end by 4 bases; junction bases not matched to a gene: 3. The CDR3 totals 15 residues. The CDR3, as DNA: TGTGCCAGAAGCGGGGGACTAGCGGGACCAGATACGCAGTATTTT. Protein: CARSGGLAGPDTQYF.

This clone appeared a few times. J is TRBJ1-5 and V is TRBV7-8; D gene unclear. The CDR3 loop spans 14 amino acids. The V end was cut by 1 base, the J end by 6 bases, with 10 bases between. CDR1 and CDR2 from the germline V gene are SGHVS and FQNEAQ. CDR3 protein: CASSLVGGIQPQHF. CDR3 DNA sequence: TGTGCCAGCAGCTTAGTAGGAGGGATTCAGCCCCAGCATTTT.

The genes are TRBV9 and TRBJ1-2; D unclear. Germline V gene sequence: CDR1 SGDLS, CDR2 YYNGEE. The CDR3 spans 15 residues. V was cut by 3 bases and J by 10 bases, with 22 bases left in between. CDR3 sequence (DNA): TGTGCCAGCAGCGACCCCCTCCGACTCAACGCCATCTACACCTTC. It codes for CASSDPLRLNAIYTF. Combining the CDR3 with reference TRBV9 and TRBJ1-2 gives the whole variable domain DSGVTQTPKHLITATGQRVTLRCSPRSGDLSVYWYQQSLDQGLQFLIQYYNGEERAKGNILERFSAQQFPDLHSELNLSSLELGDSALYFCASSDPLRLNAIYTFGSGTRLTVV.